This T cell receptor (beta chain) was captured in a study of CD4 T cells in relation to SARS-CoV-2 and coronaviruses. TCRdb's copy holds only in-frame clones and misses some; the assay was immunoSEQ multiplex PCR. The sample contains some 26,000 clones, about 70% of which appear only once. This CDR3 is built from 17 residues. Germline trimming cut 1 base from V and 2 bases from J; bases unmatched to any gene: 4. Germline V gene sequence: CDR1 SEHNR, CDR2 FQNEAQ (reference sequence). This clone was seen a few times. The antigen remains unidentified. CD4+ T cells from unexposed donors were obtained before the COVID-19 pandemic (2011-2018). CD4+ T cells were isolated from the cells after 10 days of culture. Whole-study findings and limits: The cross-reactivity analysis covered only spike protein, not other viral proteins.

Sequencing used CD4+ T cells from PBMCs, cultured in vitro. The chain carries TRBV7-9 and TRBJ1-4, with 10 nucleotides matching TRBD1. This receptor was identified in a human donor in good health. CDR3 region: CASSLGQGAVTNEKLFF. DNA of the CDR3: TGTGCCAGCAGCTTAGGACAGGGGGCCGTGACTAATGAAAAACTGTTTTTT.